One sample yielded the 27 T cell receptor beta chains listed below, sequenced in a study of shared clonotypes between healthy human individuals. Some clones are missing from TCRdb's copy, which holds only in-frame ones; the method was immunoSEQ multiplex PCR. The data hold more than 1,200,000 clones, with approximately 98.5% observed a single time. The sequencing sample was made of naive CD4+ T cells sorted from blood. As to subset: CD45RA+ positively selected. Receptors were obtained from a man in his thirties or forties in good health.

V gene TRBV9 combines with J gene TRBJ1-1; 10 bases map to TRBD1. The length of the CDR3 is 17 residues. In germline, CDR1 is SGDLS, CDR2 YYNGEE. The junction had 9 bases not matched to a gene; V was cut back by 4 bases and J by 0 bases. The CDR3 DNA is TGTGCCAGCAGCAGCCGGGACAGGGGAAACATGAACACTGAAGCTTTCTTT. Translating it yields CASSSRDRGNMNTEAFF. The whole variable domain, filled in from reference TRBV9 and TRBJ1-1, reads DSGVTQTPKHLITATGQRVTLRCSPRSGDLSVYWYQQSLDQGLQFLIQYYNGEERAKGNILERFSAQQFPDLHSELNLSSLELGDSALYFCASSSRDRGNMNTEAFFGQGTRLTVV.

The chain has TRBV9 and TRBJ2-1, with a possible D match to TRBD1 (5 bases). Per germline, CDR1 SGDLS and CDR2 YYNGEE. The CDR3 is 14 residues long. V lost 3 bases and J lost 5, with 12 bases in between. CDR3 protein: CASSADQGNNEQFF. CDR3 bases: TGTGCCAGCAGCGCTGACCAGGGAAACAATGAGCAGTTCTTC. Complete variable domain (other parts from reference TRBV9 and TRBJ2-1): DSGVTQTPKHLITATGQRVTLRCSPRSGDLSVYWYQQSLDQGLQFLIQYYNGEERAKGNILERFSAQQFPDLHSELNLSSLELGDSALYFCASSADQGNNEQFFGPGTRLTVL.

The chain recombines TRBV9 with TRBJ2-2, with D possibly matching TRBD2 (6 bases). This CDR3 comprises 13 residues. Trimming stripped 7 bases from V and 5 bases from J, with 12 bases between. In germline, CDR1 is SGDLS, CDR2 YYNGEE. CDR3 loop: CASGLSGTGELFF. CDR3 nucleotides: TGTGCCAGCGGATTAAGCGGGACCGGGGAGCTGTTTTTT.

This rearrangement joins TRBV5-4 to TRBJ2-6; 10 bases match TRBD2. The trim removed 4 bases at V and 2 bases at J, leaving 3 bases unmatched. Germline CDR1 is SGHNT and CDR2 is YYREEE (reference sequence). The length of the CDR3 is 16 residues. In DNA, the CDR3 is TGTGCCAGCAGCGCTAGCGGGAGTGCTGGGGCCAACGTCCTGACTTTC. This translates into CASSASGSAGANVLTF.

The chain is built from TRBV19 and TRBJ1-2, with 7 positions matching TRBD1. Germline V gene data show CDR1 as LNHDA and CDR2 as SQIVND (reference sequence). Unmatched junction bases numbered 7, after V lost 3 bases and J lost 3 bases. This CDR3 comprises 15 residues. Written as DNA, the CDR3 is TGTGCCAGTAGTATTATTACAGGGGTGGACTATGGCTACACCTTC. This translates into CASSIITGVDYGYTF.

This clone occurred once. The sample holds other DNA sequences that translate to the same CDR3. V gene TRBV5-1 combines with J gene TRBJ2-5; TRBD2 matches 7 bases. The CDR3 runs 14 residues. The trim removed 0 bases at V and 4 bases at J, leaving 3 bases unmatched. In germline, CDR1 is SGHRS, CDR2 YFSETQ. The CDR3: CASSLGTSRETQYF. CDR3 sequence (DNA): TGCGCCAGCAGCTTGGGGACTAGTCGAGAGACCCAGTACTTC.

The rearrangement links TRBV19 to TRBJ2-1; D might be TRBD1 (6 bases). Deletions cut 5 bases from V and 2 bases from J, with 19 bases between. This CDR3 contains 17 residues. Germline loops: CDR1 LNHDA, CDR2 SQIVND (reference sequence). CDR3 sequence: CASSLPQGSTAYNEQFF. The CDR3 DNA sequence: TGTGCCAGTAGTCTCCCCCAGGGGAGCACAGCCTACAATGAGCAGTTCTTC.

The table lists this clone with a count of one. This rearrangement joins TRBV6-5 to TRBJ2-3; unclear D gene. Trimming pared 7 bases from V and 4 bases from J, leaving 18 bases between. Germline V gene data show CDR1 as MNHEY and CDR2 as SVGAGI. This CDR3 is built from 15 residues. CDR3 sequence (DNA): TGTGCCAGCATCCCGCGTCGGGCCTCCTCAGATACGCAGTATTTT. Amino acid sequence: CASIPRRASSDTQYF.

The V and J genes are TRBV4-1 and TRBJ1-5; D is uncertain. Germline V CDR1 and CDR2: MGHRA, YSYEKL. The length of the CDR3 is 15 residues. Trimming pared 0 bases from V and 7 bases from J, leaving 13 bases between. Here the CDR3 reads CASSQDLGNGQPQHF. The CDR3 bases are TGCGCCAGCAGCCAAGATCTAGGGAACGGACAGCCCCAGCATTTT.

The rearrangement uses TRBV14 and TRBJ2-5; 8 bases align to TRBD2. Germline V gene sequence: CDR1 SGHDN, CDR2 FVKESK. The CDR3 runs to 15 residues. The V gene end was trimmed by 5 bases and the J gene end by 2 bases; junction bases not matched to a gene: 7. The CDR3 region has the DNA TGTGCCAGCAGCAAACCGGGACTAGGTCAAGAGACCCAGTACTTC. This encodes CASSKPGLGQETQYF.

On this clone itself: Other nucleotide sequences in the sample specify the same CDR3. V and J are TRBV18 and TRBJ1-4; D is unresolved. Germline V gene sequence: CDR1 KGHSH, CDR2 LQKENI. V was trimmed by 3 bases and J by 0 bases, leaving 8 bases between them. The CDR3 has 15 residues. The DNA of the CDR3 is TGTGCCAGCTCACCTGGATTTTCAACTAATGAAAAACTGTTTTTT. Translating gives CASSPGFSTNEKLFF.

In DNA form, the CDR3 reads TGTGCCAGCTCACCCGGGACAGTATTACCCCAGAGCCAGCATTTT. This gives the protein CASSPGTVLPQSQHF. The rearrangement uses TRBV18 and TRBJ1-5; 7 bases align to TRBD1. Germline V lookup: CDR1 KGHSH, CDR2 LQKENI. CDR3 length: 15 amino acids. The ends lost 3 bases at V and 12 bases at J; junction bases unmatched: 14.

DNA of the CDR3: TGCGCCAGCAGCCCGGAAGCGGGAGTTACCTACAATGAGCAGTTCTTC. The encoded protein is CASSPEAGVTYNEQFF. V is TRBV5-1 and J is TRBJ2-1; 8 bases are a match to TRBD2. This CDR3 is built from 16 residues. Per germline, CDR1 SGHRS and CDR2 YFSETQ. The V and J ends lost 4 bases and 2 bases, in that order; junction bases with no gene match: 8.

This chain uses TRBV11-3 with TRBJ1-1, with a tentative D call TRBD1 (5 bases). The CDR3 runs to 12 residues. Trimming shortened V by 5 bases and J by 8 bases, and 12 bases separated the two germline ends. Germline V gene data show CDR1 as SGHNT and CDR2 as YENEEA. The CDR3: CASSRDSGEAFF. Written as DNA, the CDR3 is TGTGCCAGCAGCCGAGACAGCGGCGAAGCTTTCTTT.

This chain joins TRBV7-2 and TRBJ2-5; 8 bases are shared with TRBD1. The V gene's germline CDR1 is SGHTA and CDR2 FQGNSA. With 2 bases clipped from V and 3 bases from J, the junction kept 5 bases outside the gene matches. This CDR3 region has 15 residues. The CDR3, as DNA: TGTGCCAGCAGCTTATACGGGACAGGTGAAGAGACCCAGTACTTC. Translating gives CASSLYGTGEETQYF.

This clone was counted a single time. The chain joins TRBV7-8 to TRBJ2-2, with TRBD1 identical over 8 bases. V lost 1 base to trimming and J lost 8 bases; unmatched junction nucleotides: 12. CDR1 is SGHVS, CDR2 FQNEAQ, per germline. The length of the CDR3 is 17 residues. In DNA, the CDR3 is TGTGCCAGCAGCTTAGTGGGACAGGAAGATCTAAGAGGGGAGCTGTTTTTT. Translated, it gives CASSLVGQEDLRGELFF. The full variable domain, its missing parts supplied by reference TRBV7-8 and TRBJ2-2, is GAGVSQSPRYKVAKRGQDVALRCDPISGHVSLFWYQQALGQGPEFLTYFQNEAQLDKSGLPSDRFFAERPEGSVSTLKIQRTQQEDSAVYLCASSLVGQEDLRGELFFGEGSRLTVL.

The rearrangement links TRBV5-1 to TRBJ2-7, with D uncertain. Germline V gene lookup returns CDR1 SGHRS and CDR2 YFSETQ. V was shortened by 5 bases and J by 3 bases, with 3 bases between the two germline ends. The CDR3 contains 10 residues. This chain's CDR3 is CASRVYEQYF. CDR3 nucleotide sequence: TGCGCCAGCAGGGTCTACGAGCAGTACTTC.

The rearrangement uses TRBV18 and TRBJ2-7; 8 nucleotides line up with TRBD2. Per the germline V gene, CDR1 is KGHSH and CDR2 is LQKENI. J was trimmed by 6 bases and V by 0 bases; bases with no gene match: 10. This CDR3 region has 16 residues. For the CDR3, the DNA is TGTGCCAGCTCACCACCTGGCGGGGGGCGAGGTCGCGAGCAGTACTTC. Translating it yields CASSPPGGGRGREQYF. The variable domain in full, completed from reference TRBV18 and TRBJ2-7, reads NAGVMQNPRHLVRRRGQEARLRCSPMKGHSHVYWYRQLPEEGLKFMVYLQKENIIDESGMPKERFSAEFPKEGPSILRIQQVVRGDSAAYFCASSPPGGGRGREQYFGPGTRLTVT.

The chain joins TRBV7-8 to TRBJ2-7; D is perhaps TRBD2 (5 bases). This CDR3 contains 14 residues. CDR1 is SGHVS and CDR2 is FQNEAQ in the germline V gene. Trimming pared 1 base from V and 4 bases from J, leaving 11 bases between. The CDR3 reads CASSLEGVRYEQYF. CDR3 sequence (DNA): TGTGCCAGCAGCTTAGAGGGAGTTCGGTACGAGCAGTACTTC.

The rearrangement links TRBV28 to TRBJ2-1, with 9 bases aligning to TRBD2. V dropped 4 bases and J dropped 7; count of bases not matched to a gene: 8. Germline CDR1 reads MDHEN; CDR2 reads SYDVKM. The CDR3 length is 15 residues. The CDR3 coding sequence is TGTGCCAGCAGTTCCCCGGCGGGAGGGCCGAATGAGCAGTTCTTC. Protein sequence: CASSSPAGGPNEQFF.

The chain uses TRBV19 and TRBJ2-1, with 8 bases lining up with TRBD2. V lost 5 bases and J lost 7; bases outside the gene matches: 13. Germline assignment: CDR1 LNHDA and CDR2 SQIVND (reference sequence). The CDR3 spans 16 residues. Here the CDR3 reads CASSLLGSGSANEQFF. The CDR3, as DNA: TGTGCCAGTAGTCTCCTTGGGAGCGGGAGTGCAAATGAGCAGTTCTTC.

The DNA of the CDR3 is TGTGCCAGCAGCTTAGGAACGGGCAATGAGCAGTTCTTC. Translated, it gives CASSLGTGNEQFF. The chain couples TRBV7-8 to TRBJ2-1; D unresolved. Trimming stripped 1 base from V and 6 bases from J, with 7 bases between. From germline, CDR1 is SGHVS and CDR2 FQNEAQ. The CDR3 loop spans 13 amino acids. Supplemented by reference TRBV7-8 and TRBJ2-1, the full variable domain reads GAGVSQSPRYKVAKRGQDVALRCDPISGHVSLFWYQQALGQGPEFLTYFQNEAQLDKSGLPSDRFFAERPEGSVSTLKIQRTQQEDSAVYLCASSLGTGNEQFFGPGTRLTVL.

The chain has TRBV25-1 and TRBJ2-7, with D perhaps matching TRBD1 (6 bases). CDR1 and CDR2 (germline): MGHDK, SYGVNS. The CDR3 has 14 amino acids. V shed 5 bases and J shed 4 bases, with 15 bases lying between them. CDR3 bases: TGTGCCAGCAGTTTTGTAGGACAGCAGTACGAGCAGTACTTC. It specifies CASSFVGQQYEQYF.

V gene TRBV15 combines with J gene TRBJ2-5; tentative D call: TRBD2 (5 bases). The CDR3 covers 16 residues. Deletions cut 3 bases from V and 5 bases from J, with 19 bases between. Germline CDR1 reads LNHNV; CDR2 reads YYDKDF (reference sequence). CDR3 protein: CATSRMVSWERETQYF. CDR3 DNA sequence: TGTGCCACCAGCAGGATGGTTTCTTGGGAGCGGGAGACCCAGTACTTC.

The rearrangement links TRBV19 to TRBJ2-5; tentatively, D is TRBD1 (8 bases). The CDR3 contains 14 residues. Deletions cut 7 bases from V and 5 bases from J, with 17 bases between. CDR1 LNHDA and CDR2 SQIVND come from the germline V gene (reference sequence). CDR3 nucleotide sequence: TGTGCCAGTACCGTACAGGGGGGGAGGGAGACCCAGTACTTC. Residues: CASTVQGGRETQYF.

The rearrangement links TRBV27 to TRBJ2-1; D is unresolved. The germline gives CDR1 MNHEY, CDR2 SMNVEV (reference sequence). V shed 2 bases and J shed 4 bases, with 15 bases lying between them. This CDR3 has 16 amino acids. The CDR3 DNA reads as TGTGCCAGCAGTTTACCCCCTGATGGCAGATACAATGAGCAGTTCTTC. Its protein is CASSLPPDGRYNEQFF.

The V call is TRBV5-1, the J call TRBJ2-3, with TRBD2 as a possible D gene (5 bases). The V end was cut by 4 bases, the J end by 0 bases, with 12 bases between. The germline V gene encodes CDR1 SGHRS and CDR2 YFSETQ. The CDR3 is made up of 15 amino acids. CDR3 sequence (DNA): TGCGCCAGCAGCCGGGAAAATCCCAGCACAGATACGCAGTATTTT. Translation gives CASSRENPSTDTQYF.